This section outlines one TCR beta chain sequence together with its context. This sample stems from a study of preoperative IRX-2 immunotherapy in early breast cancer. The CDR3 spans 15 residues. Germline CDR1 SGHRS, CDR2 YFSETQ. V shed 4 bases, J shed 3 bases, and the junction held 7 bases outside the gene matches. Treatment given: preoperative locoregional IRX-2 cytokine immunotherapy. Method: immunoSEQ multiplex PCR; TCRdb's copy keeps in-frame clones and lacks some. The data hold about 98,000 clones, with approximately 90% observed a single time. This chain joins TRBV5-1 and TRBJ1-1; TRBD1 matches at 9 bases. The sequence was obtained from a human donor with breast cancer. The sample was tumor tissue, taken after IRX-2 immunotherapy. CDR3 DNA: TGCGCCAGCAGCGGGATACAGGGGGCCTACACTGAAGCTTTCTTT. It translates to CASSGIQGAYTEAFF.